This TCR beta chain was recovered during a study of T cell responses to AZD1222 COVID-19 vaccine. Comments on this clone: Its specificity is unknown.

Broader study findings: Across spike, vaccine-associated CD4 TCRs were found, dominant at 160-218 and 743-854. The number of AZD1222 recipients seropositive at baseline was only five or six. Spike-specific TCR repertoires showed rising breadth and depth after two AZD1222 doses.

This CDR3 region has 13 residues. Germline CDR1 is MNHEY and CDR2 is SVGEGT. Trimming took off 6 bases at V and 5 bases at J, with 13 bases between the two ends. This table comes from immunoSEQ multiplex PCR, and its TCRdb copy is limited to in-frame clones, with some not included. In the table there are 60,000 to 75,000 clones, about nine tenths of which are singletons. The receptor comes from an adult who received the AZD1222 COVID-19 vaccine. Source: peripheral blood, taken 28 days after the second AZD1222 dose. The V and J genes are TRBV6-2 or TRBV6-3 and TRBJ1-2, with TRBD1 as a possible D gene (6 bases). CDR3 loop: CASSPSRGYGYTF. The CDR3 region has the DNA TGTGCCAGCAGCCCCTCCAGGGGATATGGCTACACCTTC.